Listed below are T cell receptor beta chains from one sample, sequenced in a study of OX40 agonist ivuxolimab in advanced cancers. Using immunoSEQ multiplex PCR, the repertoire was profiled, and TCRdb retains in-frame clones only, with some absent. The sample holds about 79,000 clones; approximately 94% are singletons and the top ten take over 9%. This specimen consisted of CD4+ or CD8+ T cells sorted from blood, obtained in a trial of the OX40 agonist ivuxolimab. Receptor source: an adult with an advanced solid tumor such as melanoma, head and neck, liver or kidney cancer. Each CDR3 is given with its conserved first and last residue. The order of the fields is clone size, V gene, D gene, J gene, CDR3 DNA, CDR3 protein. D genes are given only for firm matches. A clone size is listed for some rows: how often the clone was seen (once, few, many), or a class if it is expanded.

once,TRBV13,.,TRBJ1-1,TGTGCCAGCAGCTTAGGGCCAGGGTGGAACACTGAAGCTTTCTTT,CASSLGPGWNTEAFF
.,TRBV4-1,.,TRBJ1-2,TGCGCCAGCAGCCCGGACGGCGTTTCTAACTATGGCTACACCTTC,CASSPDGVSNYGYTF
.,TRBV28,.,TRBJ2-1,TGTGCCAGCAGTCCAATGGGTAGTCGGAGGGGATACGGAGATGAGCAGTTCTTC,CASSPMGSRRGYGDEQFF
.,TRBV28,TRBD1,TRBJ2-7,TGTGCCAGCAGTTTCGCGGCAGGGGGCTACGAGCAGTACTTC,CASSFAAGGYEQYF
.,TRBV6-1,TRBD2,TRBJ2-1,TGTGCCAGCAGTGAAGTACTAGCGGGGTACAATGAGCAGTTCTTC,CASSEVLAGYNEQFF
.,TRBV11-2,.,TRBJ2-5,TGTGCCAGCGCCCTTATTGGTGAGACCCAGTACTTC,CASALIGETQYF
.,TRBV28,.,TRBJ1-6,TGTGCCAGCACCCCCGAGGGGTTTAATAATTCACCCCTCCACTTT,CASTPEGFNNSPLHF
.,TRBV30,.,TRBJ2-4,TGTGCCTGGAGTGCTGGTAGGACTGTCATTGTCAAAAACATTCAGTACTTC,CAWSAGRTVIVKNIQYF
.,TRBV28,.,TRBJ2-1,TGTGCCAGCAGTGTGCTACGACGGAATGAGCAGTTCTTC,CASSVLRRNEQFF
.,TRBV27,TRBD1,TRBJ2-7,TGTGCCAGCAGTTTATCGTTCGGACAGGGTCTTAACGAGCAGTACTTC,CASSLSFGQGLNEQYF
.,TRBV7-9,.,TRBJ2-7,TGTGCCAGCAGCTTAGAACATGCCAGATCGTACGAGCAGTACTTC,CASSLEHARSYEQYF
.,TRBV6-5,TRBD1,TRBJ1-2,TGTGCCAGCACCACACAGGGGGCGCGAGGCTACACCTTC,CASTTQGARGYTF
.,TRBV11-2,.,TRBJ2-5,TGTGCCAGCACCGACCCCCCCCAAGAGACCCAGTACTTC,CASTDPPQETQYF
.,TRBV5-1,TRBD1,TRBJ2-7,TGCGCCAGCAGCCGGGACAGTTTCTACGAGCAGTACTTC,CASSRDSFYEQYF
.,TRBV5-6,.,TRBJ2-7,TGTGCCAGCAGCGGGACCAGCTCCTACGAGCAGTACTTC,CASSGTSSYEQYF
.,TRBV5-4,.,TRBJ1-2,TGTGCCAGCAGCTCCACCGTTTACAGGGCGGGCTATGGCTACACCTTC,CASSSTVYRAGYGYTF
.,TRBV6-5,.,TRBJ1-5,TGTGCCAGCAGTTCCCACCGGGAGGCCCGCAATCAGCCCCAGCATTTT,CASSSHREARNQPQHF
.,TRBV7-7,.,TRBJ2-1,TGTGCCAGCAGCTTAGGGACTTACAATGAGCAGTTCTTC,CASSLGTYNEQFF
few,TRBV7-8,.,TRBJ1-3,TGTGCTGGGACGGACATTGCTGGAAACACCATATATTTT,CAGTDIAGNTIYF
.,TRBV27,TRBD1,TRBJ1-2,TGTGCCAGCAGTCAGACAGGGCACTATGGCTACACCTTC,CASSQTGHYGYTF
.,TRBV28,.,TRBJ1-6,TGTGCCAGCAGTTTATGGGGGCGAGAACCCCTCCACTTT,CASSLWGREPLHF
.,TRBV28,TRBD1,TRBJ2-2,TGTGCCAGCAGTTTTGGACAGGCGTTAACCACCGGGGAGCTGTTTTTT,CASSFGQALTTGELFF
.,TRBV2,TRBD1,TRBJ1-1,TGTGCCAGCAGTGAGGGACAGGGGCTGAACACTGAAGCTTTCTTT,CASSEGQGLNTEAFF
.,TRBV6-1,TRBD2,TRBJ2-7,TGTGCCAGCAGTACTCAGACTAGCGGATTCTACGAGCAGTACTTC,CASSTQTSGFYEQYF
.,TRBV5-5,.,TRBJ2-5,TGTGCCAGCAGCTTGGAAGGTTTGGGGGAGACCCAGTACTTC,CASSLEGLGETQYF
.,TRBV28,.,TRBJ1-5,TGTGCCAGCAGTTTAGGGGGGGTAGGTCAGCCCCAGCATTTT,CASSLGGVGQPQHF
.,TRBV5-8,.,TRBJ2-4,TGTGCCAGCAGCTTGTATGCGTGGAACATTCAGTACTTC,CASSLYAWNIQYF
.,TRBV27,TRBD1,TRBJ2-7,TGTGCCAGCAGTTCCCGGGACAGGTTTTTTGAGCAGTACTTC,CASSSRDRFFEQYF
.,TRBV11-2,.,TRBJ2-7,TGTGCCAGCAGCTCGGACGTCCTCTACGAGCAGTACTTC,CASSSDVLYEQYF
.,TRBV7-9,TRBD1,TRBJ2-6,TGTGCCAGCAGCTCGGACAGGGGGACGGGCTCTGGGGCCAACGTCCTGACTTTC,CASSSDRGTGSGANVLTF
.,TRBV6-5,.,TRBJ1-2,TGTGCCAGCAGGGTGGGCGACACCAACTATGGCTACACCTTC,CASRVGDTNYGYTF
.,TRBV7-9,.,TRBJ2-7,TGTGCCAGCAGCTCCTCGACTATTTCCTACGAGCAGTACTTC,CASSSSTISYEQYF
.,TRBV18,TRBD2,TRBJ2-3,TGTGCCAGCTCACTTGAAGCGGGAGGGGAAGATACGCAGTATTTT,CASSLEAGGEDTQYF
.,TRBV2,.,TRBJ2-2,TGTGCCAGCAGTGCGGGAGAGAACACCGGGGAGCTGTTTTTT,CASSAGENTGELFF
.,TRBV19,TRBD1,TRBJ1-5,TGTGCCAGTAGTATGAGGGGGCTCGGTCAGCCCCAGCATTTT,CASSMRGLGQPQHF
.,TRBV29-1,.,TRBJ1-2,TGCAGCGTCTACCCCGGGAATAACTATGGCTACACCTTC,CSVYPGNNYGYTF
.,TRBV5-1,TRBD2,TRBJ2-7,TGCGCCAGCAGCTGGGAAAGAGCGGGAGGGCCCTCCTACGAGCAGTACTTC,CASSWERAGGPSYEQYF
.,TRBV10-2,.,TRBJ2-5,TGCGCCAGCAGTGAACTGGGAGAGACCCAGTACTTC,CASSELGETQYF
.,TRBV9,TRBD2,TRBJ2-1,TGTGCCAGCAACCTAGCGGGCCTCTCCTACAATGAGCAGTTCTTC,CASNLAGLSYNEQFF
once,TRBV6-5,.,TRBJ2-4,TGTGCCAGCAGTTACTCTCCCAGATTAGCCAAAAACATTCAGTACTTC,CASSYSPRLAKNIQYF
once,TRBV5-6,.,TRBJ2-3,TGTGCCACCTGCATTGGGTCTGGGGATACGCAGTATTTT,CATCIGSGDTQYF
.,TRBV6-5,.,TRBJ1-5,TGTGCCAGCAGTTATTCTGGACAGAGCAATCAGCCCCAGCATTTT,CASSYSGQSNQPQHF
.,TRBV5-1,.,TRBJ2-1,TGCGCCAGCAGCTCGGACTCTACGCGGGAGCAGTTCTTC,CASSSDSTREQFF
.,TRBV28,.,TRBJ2-3,TGTGCCAGCAGTTTTGACACAGATACGCAGTATTTT,CASSFDTDTQYF
.,TRBV27,.,TRBJ2-7,TGTGCCAGCAGTCCCGGACAGTACTACGAGCAGTACTTC,CASSPGQYYEQYF
.,TRBV18,.,TRBJ1-1,TGTGCCAGCTCACCCCTCAATTCCGGTCGGACTGAAGCTTTCTTT,CASSPLNSGRTEAFF